This TCR beta chain was documented in a study of T cell responses to AZD1222 COVID-19 vaccine. Germline loops: CDR1 SGHDT, CDR2 YYEEEE. V shed 5 bases, J shed 7 bases, and the junction held 5 bases outside the gene matches. This CDR3 is 15 amino acids long. Findings and limits, study-wide: AZD1222 recipients seropositive at baseline numbered only 6 or 7.

Using immunoSEQ multiplex PCR, the repertoire was profiled, and TCRdb retains in-frame clones only, with some absent. Among 75,000 to 85,000 clones listed, roughly nine tenths were seen once. Comments on this clone: Its antigen is not identified.

Material: peripheral blood, obtained 28 days after the second AZD1222 dose. The sequence derives from an adult who received the AZD1222 COVID-19 vaccine. The V and J genes are TRBV5-6 and TRBJ2-1, with 14 bases that match TRBD2. The CDR3 DNA reads TGTGCCAGCAGTGCTGGACTAGCGGGGGGAAATGAGCAGTTCTTC. It encodes CASSAGLAGGNEQFF. Based on the CDR3 plus reference TRBV5-6 and TRBJ2-1, the full variable domain is DAGVTQSPTHLIKTRGQQVTLRCSPKSGHDTVSWYQQALGQGPQFIFQYYEEEERQRGNFPDRFSGHQFPNYSSELNVNALLLGDSALYLCASSAGLAGGNEQFFGPGTRLTVL.